The rows below give T cell receptor beta chains drawn from one sample of a study of CD8 T cells in ankylosing spondylitis. TCRdb used MiXCR to reprocess the 5' RACE reads, holding one entry per CDR3 protein. The sample carries more than 650,000 distinct CDR3 sequences, about 11% recorded once. Sequencing used blood, either unsorted or a sorted T cell fraction (not recorded which). The receptors were gathered from a male donor with ankylosing spondylitis. The conserved cysteine and the conserved F or W are not part of the CDR3 here. Clone size, where shown, is once, few, many, or a class for clones that have expanded.

13,TRBV6-1,TRBJ1-3,.,ASSRGTGAGNTIY
12,TRBV20-1,TRBJ2-7,.,SARAQTIIHEQY
11,TRBV7-2,TRBJ1-2,.,ASSIGYNYGYT
13,TRBV11-2,TRBJ2-2,.,ASSLRGGYIGELF
12,TRBV29-1,TRBJ2-2,many,SVAGGWDTGELF
13,TRBV6-5,TRBJ2-2,few,ASSWGLGATGELF
16,TRBV4-2,TRBJ1-3,.,ASSQDVSYYSSGNTIY
13,TRBV7-9,TRBJ1-2,.,ASSFRHSTNYGYT
13,TRBV15,TRBJ2-1,few,ATSRDGNRGNEQF
10,TRBV7-2,TRBJ2-3,few,ASSRQSDTQY
15,TRBV4-2,TRBJ2-3,.,ASSQVLKGAGRGVQY
13,TRBV7-6,TRBJ2-5,.,ASSPLAGGTETQY
11,TRBV7-2,TRBJ1-5,few,ASSSMRHQPQH
11,TRBV29-1,TRBJ1-2,.,SVGQVLNYGYT
14,TRBV10-3,TRBJ2-7,many,AISDPGTSVPYEQY
14,TRBV2,TRBJ2-1,few,ASSEGVDSTYNEQF
11,TRBV20-1,TRBJ2-3,many,SVGGQGGDTQY
13,TRBV11-3,TRBJ2-3,.,ASSLGTSPTDTQY
11,TRBV18,TRBJ1-1,few,ASSPPGQGTAF
10,TRBV7-2,TRBJ1-5,few,ASSLDRGTQH
13,TRBV7-3,TRBJ2-1,many,ASSLFSGGASEQF
11,TRBV6-2/TRBV6-3,TRBJ2-1,many,ASTGQGQGYLL
11,TRBV12-3/TRBV12-4,TRBJ1-1,many,ASSHAWDFEAF
12,TRBV20-1,TRBJ2-1,.,SAYFGGGLSEQF
11,TRBV14,TRBJ2-2,.,ASSQRLAGELF
14,TRBV20-1,TRBJ2-1,.,SQTAPGYISYNEQF
13,TRBV6-5,TRBJ1-6,few,ASSYSQGNNSPLH
12,TRBV12-3/TRBV12-4,TRBJ2-4,many,ASSAPGLRNIQY
13,TRBV5-1,TRBJ2-2,few,ASNREPPSTGELF
13,TRBV5-5,TRBJ2-3,.,ASRKPGLSVDTQY
15,TRBV5-1,TRBJ1-6,.,ASSFGTQAYRPSPLH
9,TRBV29-1,TRBJ2-7,.,SVVGEYEQY
13,TRBV20-1,TRBJ1-1,.,SARDTRILNTEAF
12,TRBV5-1,TRBJ1-2,.,ASSPGGSDNGYT
12,TRBV20-1,TRBJ2-5,many,SARDRLNVETQY
11,TRBV28,TRBJ1-1,.,ASKGQGRPEAF
11,TRBV10-3,TRBJ2-5,.,AIRGGLEETQY
11,TRBV20-1,TRBJ1-2,.,SALDRSDYGYT
13,TRBV6-5,TRBJ2-1,few,ASSSGGLGSNEQF
12,TRBV5-5,TRBJ2-1,few,ASSLGRTYNEQF
14,TRBV20-1,TRBJ1-5,few,SARDGHSLSDQPQH
11,TRBV12-3/TRBV12-4,TRBJ1-5,few,ASSAYRGQPQH
10,TRBV5-1,TRBJ2-2,.,ASSLQSGELF
10,TRBV5-1,TRBJ1-6,many,ASSLSDSPLH
11,TRBV11-2,TRBJ1-1,.,ASIGTLNTEAF
13,TRBV6-1,TRBJ2-5,few,ASSGGTSGGETQY
14,TRBV6-1,TRBJ2-2,.,ASRFPGPSGVGELF
12,TRBV7-2,TRBJ1-1,few,ASSFRDGVEAAF